The 17 T cell receptor beta chains below were found in one sample sequenced in a study of tumor-infiltrating lymphocytes in primary liver carcinoma. Extraction also yielded germline DNA, while blood RNA was obtained from unsorted whole blood. From approximately 450 ng total RNA, TCR beta cDNA was generated with a primer in the constant region. What produced the TCR beta libraries was three nested multiplex PCR rounds using slightly modified ARM-PCR. Each of the first two PCR rounds ran 9 to 11 cycles with TRBV1-TRBV30 forward and C-beta reverse primers. Via MiXCR, TCRdb re-called the multiplex PCR reads, giving one row per CDR3 protein. The repertoire consists of some 320,000 distinct CDR3 sequences, with roughly two thirds occurring once and the leading ten covering approximately 9%. The sample consisted of peripheral blood. The receptor source for this set is a middle-aged man with primary liver carcinoma and hepatitis B virus infection.

The chain has TRBV5-1 and TRBJ2-7; TRBD1 agrees at 9 bases. Germline V gene data show CDR1 as SGHRS and CDR2 as YFSETQ. V lost 3 bases to trimming and J lost 5 bases; unmatched junction nucleotides: 9. The CDR3 totals 15 residues. The CDR3 protein is CASSSVQGAGNEQYF. CDR3 in DNA: TGCGCCAGCAGCTCTGTACAGGGGGCAGGTAACGAGCAGTACTTC.

This clonotype was recorded at least ten times. The gene calls are TRBV29-1 and TRBJ2-1, with D unresolved. Germline values: CDR1 SQVTM, CDR2 ANQGSEA. Trimming pared 5 bases from V and 6 bases from J, leaving 11 bases between. This CDR3 is 12 amino acids long. The CDR3 coding sequence is TGCAGCGTTCGGAGTGTCATCAATGAGCAGTTCTTC. Protein: CSVRSVINEQFF.

This clonotype was counted ten times or more. This rearrangement joins TRBV28 to TRBJ1-1, with TRBD1 as a possible D gene (6 bases). Germline CDR1 MDHEN, CDR2 SYDVKM. The CDR3 totals 14 residues. Trimming pared 5 bases from V and 11 bases from J, leaving 21 bases between. The CDR3 is CASSGFRGHLYAFF. CDR3 in DNA: TGTGCCAGCAGTGGTTTCCGGGGACACCTTTACGCTTTCTTT.

With regard to this clonotype: A much larger clone sits a single nucleotide away, making a read error possible. The CDR3 DNA reads as TGTGCCAGCAACCGGGAACGGGCATCCTACGAGCAGTACTTC. Its protein is CASNRERASYEQYF. This chain links TRBV6-2 or TRBV6-3 with TRBJ2-7; maybe TRBD2 (5 bases). Germline V lookup: CDR1 MNHEY, CDR2 SVGEGT. Trimming stripped 7 bases from V and 1 base from J, with 14 bases between. This CDR3 is 14 amino acids long.

For this clonotype: With a much larger clone just one base away, this may be a read error. The chain carries TRBV6-5 and TRBJ2-1, with a tentative D call TRBD2 (6 bases). The germline V gene encodes CDR1 MNHEY and CDR2 SVGAGI. Trimming shortened V by 5 bases and J by 7 bases, and 18 bases separated the two germline ends. There are 15 residues in the CDR3. The CDR3 nucleotides read TGTGCCAGCAGTCCGGGACTCGGGACTTTTAATGAGCAGTTCTTC. This codes for CASSPGLGTFNEQFF.

To note about this clonotype: A much larger clone lies a single base off, so this may be a read error. The chain carries TRBV28 and TRBJ2-2; 11 nucleotides align to TRBD2. The length of the CDR3 is 15 residues. Germline-derived CDR1 and CDR2 are MDHEN and SYDVKM. The CDR3 bases are TGTGCCAGCCGACGACTAGCGGGAATGGCCGGGGAGCTGCTTTTT. Amino acids: CASRRLAGMAGELLF.

The chain links TRBV14 to TRBJ2-7; tentatively, D is TRBD2 (6 bases). The CDR3 loop spans 12 amino acids. The germline gives CDR1 SGHDN, CDR2 FVKESK. Trimming removed 7 bases from V and 7 bases from J, with 14 bases in between. For the CDR3, the DNA is TGTGCCAGCACGGCGGGAACGGGAGAGCAGTACTTC. It translates to CASTAGTGEQYF.

Notes on this clonotype: The germline gene is not matched at one end of the junction; a read error may be the cause. V gene TRBV11-1 combines with J gene TRBJ2-4; TRBD2 agrees at 8 bases. The germline CDR1 and CDR2 sequences are SGHAT and FQDESV (reference sequence). This CDR3 spans 17 amino acids. The CDR3 coding sequence is TGTGCCAGCAGCTTTCCCGGGACTAGAGGGACCAAAAACAATCAGTGCTTC. Translation gives CASSFPGTRGTKNNQCF.

The chain links TRBV11-2 to TRBJ2-1; D call uncertain. This CDR3 spans 16 amino acids. CDR1 is SGHAT, CDR2 FQNNGV, per germline. Trimming left V 5 bases short and J 0 bases short, with 14 bases between. CDR3 residues: CASSPQVSLSYNEQFF. The CDR3 nucleotides are TGTGCCAGCAGCCCACAAGTGTCTCTCTCCTACAATGAGCAGTTCTTC.

This clonotype was seen at least ten times. CDR3 sequence reads: CSVDGFGASTYEQYF. The CDR3 nucleotides read TGCAGCGTTGATGGGTTTGGGGCTAGCACCTACGAGCAGTACTTC. The chain is built from TRBV29-1 and TRBJ2-7; D is perhaps TRBD1 or TRBD2 (5 bases each). From germline, CDR1 is SQVTM and CDR2 ANQGSEA. V was pared by 3 bases and J by 2 bases, with 17 bases between. The CDR3 extends over 15 amino acids.

The genes are TRBV4-3 and TRBJ2-1, with TRBD2 matching 12 bases. Germline V gives CDR1 LGHNA, CDR2 YSLEER. The length of the CDR3 is 19 residues. The J segment lost 2 bases and the V segment lost 9 bases, leaving 17 bases of the junction unmatched. In nucleotides, the CDR3 is TGCGCCAGTAACCAAGACGTGACTAGCGGGAGAAGAACCTACAATGAGCAGTTCTTC. This gives the protein CASNQDVTSGRRTYNEQFF.

The V call is TRBV28, the J call TRBJ2-7, with D perhaps being TRBD1 or TRBD2 (6 bases each). The germline V gene encodes CDR1 MDHEN and CDR2 SYDVKM. The V and J ends lost 7 bases and 0 bases respectively, with 25 bases between them. There are 18 residues in the CDR3. The CDR3: CASIPRGRGTPGSYEQYF. The CDR3 DNA follows: TGTGCCAGCATACCGCGGGGAAGGGGGACCCCGGGCTCCTACGAGCAGTACTTC.

This clonotype occurred many times. The chain employs TRBV6-1 and TRBJ2-5; possibly TRBD1 for D (6 bases). The CDR3 runs to 15 residues. Looked up from germline, CDR1 is MNHNS and CDR2 is SASEGT. V lost 6 bases and J 5 bases, leaving 19 bases between the germline ends. For the CDR3, the DNA is TGTGCCAGCAGCGCCGGGACAAGCAAAGGGGAGACCCAGTACTTC. Protein product: CASSAGTSKGETQYF.

This CDR3 reads CASSLGAAPPNTGELFF. The CDR3 DNA sequence: TGTGCCAGCAGCTTGGGGGCAGCCCCCCCCAACACCGGGGAGCTGTTTTTT. The chain recombines TRBV5-4 with TRBJ2-2, with D hard to call. V lost 0 bases, J lost 2 bases, and 14 bases lay in between. CDR1 and CDR2 from the germline V gene are SGHNT and YYREEE (reference sequence). The CDR3 loop spans 17 amino acids.

Concerning this clonotype itself: A read error may produce the germline difference seen at one junction end. The chain employs TRBV11-2 and TRBJ2-1; 7 bases align to TRBD2. Germline CDR1 reads SGHAT; CDR2 reads FQNNGV. The CDR3 covers 17 residues. The CDR3 DNA sequence: TGTGCCAGCAGCTTCGGGACTACAGGAGGGGTGTACAATGGGCAGTTCTTC. It specifies CASSFGTTGGVYNGQFF.

Regarding this clonotype: One end of the junction does not line up with germline, which may come from a read error. This chain uses TRBV7-9 with TRBJ1-1; TRBD1 aligns across 9 bases. Germline CDR1 SEHNR, CDR2 FQNEAQ (reference sequence). The CDR3 sequence is 14 residues long. The CDR3 DNA follows: TGTGCCGGCAGCAGAGAGGGGACAGGGTCTGAAGCTTTCTTT. Translated, it gives CAGSREGTGSEAFF.

The rearrangement joins TRBV7-9 to TRBJ2-5; D unclear. CDR3 length: 15 amino acids. From germline, CDR1 is SEHNR and CDR2 FQNEAQ (reference sequence). Deletions cut 1 base from V and 2 bases from J, with 11 bases between. Here the CDR3 reads CASSLDGGTQETQYF. The CDR3 coding sequence is TGTGCCAGCAGCTTAGATGGTGGAACTCAAGAGACCCAGTACTTC. Drawing the rest from reference TRBV7-9 and TRBJ2-5, the complete variable domain is DTGVSQNPRHKITKRGQNVTFRCDPISEHNRLYWYRQTLGQGPEFLTYFQNEAQLEKSRLLSDRFSAERPKGSFSTLEIQRTEQGDSAMYLCASSLDGGTQETQYFGPGTRLLVL.